This TCR beta chain was recovered during a study of blood T cell repertoires in COVID-19. On the study more broadly: The United States, Italy and Spain supplied acute and convalescent COVID-19 samples.

This CDR3 has 14 residues. Trimming took off 3 bases at V and 4 bases at J, with 12 bases between the two ends. Germline loops: CDR1 SGHAT, CDR2 FQNNGV. Using immunoSEQ multiplex PCR, the repertoire was profiled, and TCRdb retains in-frame clones only, with some absent. The sample holds tens of thousands of clones, 75% to 90% seen once. The clonotype originates from a man aged 70-80 years with acute or convalescent COVID-19. J is TRBJ1-1 and V is TRBV11-2, with D maybe TRBD1 (5 bases). Sequenced input: peripheral blood. In DNA, the CDR3 is TGTGCCAGCAGCTTGGCTACGGGGGGCACTGAAGCTTTCTTT. Amino acid sequence: CASSLATGGTEAFF.